The rows below give T cell receptor beta chains drawn from one sample of a study of cytomegalovirus exposure and HLA in healthy donors. Clones were sequenced by immunoSEQ multiplex PCR, and TCRdb holds only the in-frame ones, with some missing. The sample yields some 49,000 clones, roughly nine tenths seen once. Sequencing was done on a sample of PBMCs. The receptors stem from a man aged 18-30 years in good health and CMV-seronegative. CDR3s include the opening cysteine and the closing phenylalanine or tryptophan. D genes are given only for firm matches. Some rows mark clone size as missing; the rest say once, few, many or name a class of expanded clone.

NA	NA	TRBV6-5	TRBJ2-7	CASSNGGLSSYEQYF	TGTGCCAGCAGTAACGGGGGGCTGAGCTCCTACGAGCAGTACTTC
NA	NA	TRBV19	TRBJ1-2	CASRTESYGYTF	TGTGCCTCCCGGACAGAGTCCTATGGCTACACCTTC
NA	NA	TRBV29-1	TRBJ1-2	CSVEDRGGTYGYTF	TGCAGCGTTGAAGATCGGGGAGGAACCTATGGCTACACCTTC
NA	TRBD2	TRBV7-9	TRBJ2-2	CASSLPGLAGEAGELFF	TGTGCCAGCAGCCTCCCGGGACTAGCGGGAGAGGCCGGGGAGCTGTTTTTT
NA	NA	TRBV27	TRBJ1-2	CASSLYIAHAGGKANYGYTF	TGTGCCAGCAGTTTATATATAGCCCACGCGGGGGGCAAAGCTAACTATGGCTACACCTTC
NA	TRBD2	TRBV7-2	TRBJ2-3	CASSLRLASTDTQYF	TGTGCCAGCAGCCTCCGACTAGCCAGCACAGATACGCAGTATTTT
NA	NA	TRBV2	TRBJ2-1	CASSVESYNEQFF	TGTGCCAGCAGTGTGGAGTCTTACAATGAGCAGTTCTTC
NA	TRBD2	TRBV6-5	TRBJ2-7	CASSYTPTSGFYEQYF	TGTGCCAGCAGTTACACTCCTACTAGCGGGTTCTACGAGCAGTACTTC
NA	TRBD2	TRBV10-3	TRBJ2-1	CAIRTSGDYNEQFF	TGTGCCATCAGGACTAGCGGGGATTACAATGAGCAGTTCTTC
once	TRBD2	TRBV19	TRBJ2-7	CASSTSGFSGTTPYEQYF	TGTGCCAGTAGTACATCCGGCTTTAGCGGGACTACTCCCTACGAGCAGTACTTC
NA	NA	TRBV21-1	TRBJ2-2	CASSKDSANTGELFF	TGTGCCAGCAGCAAGGACAGCGCGAACACCGGGGAGCTGTTTTTT
NA	TRBD2	TRBV28	TRBJ2-3	CASRRGASGRVTDTQYF	TGTGCCAGCAGACGGGGGGCTAGCGGGAGGGTCACAGATACGCAGTATTTT
NA	TRBD1	TRBV6-5	TRBJ1-2	CASSEDRGNYGYTF	TGTGCCAGCAGCGAGGACAGGGGAAACTATGGCTACACCTTC
once	TRBD1	TRBV7-8	TRBJ2-4	CASSLVWAGQGMNIQYF	TGTGCCAGCAGCTTAGTTTGGGCTGGACAGGGTATGAACATTCAGTACTTC
NA	TRBD2	TRBV30	TRBJ2-1	CAWSLGLAGGYNEQFF	TGTGCCTGGAGCTTAGGACTAGCGGGAGGGTACAATGAGCAGTTCTTC
few	TRBD1	TRBV5-5	TRBJ1-1	CASSSLTGLNTEAFF	TGTGCCAGCAGCTCGTTGACAGGGCTGAACACTGAAGCTTTCTTT
NA	TRBD2	TRBV6-5	TRBJ2-2	CASSTGTSLGELFF	TGTGCCAGCAGTACCGGGACTAGCTTGGGGGAGCTGTTTTTT
NA	NA	TRBV7-9	TRBJ2-7	CASILGTGRYEQYF	NA
NA	TRBD2	TRBV13	TRBJ2-1	CASSFLAGVLNEQFF	TGTGCCAGCAGCTTCCTAGCGGGAGTACTCAATGAGCAGTTCTTC
NA	TRBD2	TRBV5-1	TRBJ2-7	CASSLRTSGGLEQYF	TGCGCCAGCAGCTTGCGGACTAGCGGAGGTCTCGAGCAGTACTTC
NA	TRBD2	TRBV5-1	TRBJ2-3	CASSLPRRREGPKKSTDTQYF	TGCGCCAGCAGCTTACCTCGAAGGCGGGAGGGCCCTAAAAAAAGCACAGATACGCAGTATTTT
NA	NA	TRBV5-6	TRBJ2-5	CASSPTRGTQYF	TGTGCCAGCAGCCCCACCCGGGGGACCCAGTACTTC
once	NA	TRBV7-9	TRBJ2-1	CASSSTENEQFF	TGTGCCAGCAGCTCGACAGAAAATGAGCAGTTCTTC
NA	TRBD1	TRBV28	TRBJ1-5	CASSLYRGHQPQHF	TGTGCCAGCAGTTTATACAGGGGGCATCAGCCCCAGCATTTT
NA	NA	TRBV18	TRBJ2-5	CASSPPTRAETQYF	TGTGCCAGCTCACCTCCGACGCGGGCGGAGACCCAGTACTTC
once	TRBD2	TRBV19	TRBJ2-7	CASSSGRDTLPYF	TGTGCCAGTAGTAGCGGGAGGGATACTCTCCCGTACTTC
NA	NA	TRBV4-1	TRBJ1-5	CASSQGGYSNQPQHF	TGCGCCAGCAGCCAAGGAGGGTATAGCAATCAGCCCCAGCATTTT
NA	NA	TRBV18	TRBJ2-5	CASSPGQPETQYF	TGTGCCAGCTCCCCAGGACAGCCAGAGACCCAGTACTTC
NA	TRBD2	TRBV12-5	TRBJ2-1	CASGGSSGYNEQFF	TGTGCTAGCGGGGGTTCTAGCGGGTACAATGAGCAGTTCTTC
NA	TRBD1	TRBV28	TRBJ2-1	CATKFGDRDNEQFF	TGTGCCACCAAGTTTGGGGACAGGGATAATGAGCAGTTCTTC
NA	NA	TRBV28	TRBJ2-3	CASSLWRPSRGIGKKGTQYF	TGTGCCAGCAGTTTATGGCGGCCCAGCCGGGGGATAGGGAAGAAGGGTACGCAGTATTTT
NA	NA	TRBV7-6	TRBJ2-7	CASSLVGAEQYF	TGTGCCAGCAGCTTAGTAGGGGCCGAGCAGTACTTC
NA	TRBD2	TRBV28	TRBJ2-3	CAPGRGTSGRLSTDTQYF	TGTGCCCCTGGGCGGGGGACTAGCGGGAGGTTGAGCACAGATACGCAGTATTTT
NA	NA	TRBV7-3	TRBJ2-3	CASSPGGKDTQYF	TGTGCCAGCAGCCCCGGGGGAAAAGATACGCAGTATTTT
NA	TRBD1	TRBV11-3	TRBJ2-7	CASSSTTDRGYKPYEQYF	TGTGCCAGCAGCTCGACAACTGACAGGGGTTATAAACCCTACGAGCAGTACTTC
NA	TRBD1	TRBV4-1	TRBJ1-2	CASSQGDRGTLGYTF	TGCGCCAGCAGCCAAGGGGACAGGGGGACTCTTGGCTACACCTTC